The rows below give T cell receptor beta chains drawn from one sample of a study of vaccination and CD4 T cells after COVID-19. No antigen has been assigned to these receptors. TCRdb recomputed calls from the PCR reads with MiXCR, one row per CDR3 protein. Among about 3,900 distinct CDR3 sequences listed, 19% were seen once. Sequencing used CD4+ T cells from blood, cultured in vitro. Source of these receptors: a human donor who had recovered from COVID-19. Both conserved end residues are part of each CDR3. D genes are given only for firm matches. Not all rows give a size; the values are once, few, many and, for expanded clones, a class.

V	size	D	J	length	DNA	CDR3
TRBV5-1	NA	NA	TRBJ2-3	14	TGCGCCAGCAGCTTAGGGGGGGGCACAGATACGCAGTATTTT	CASSLGGGTDTQYF
TRBV19	NA	NA	TRBJ1-3	15	TGTGCCAGTACCCCCCTAGGAGCCTCTGGAAACACCATATATTTT	CASTPLGASGNTIYF
TRBV7-7	NA	NA	TRBJ2-5	16	TGTGCTAGCAGCCGCGGGGATAGGGCGATCCAAGAGACCCAGTACTTC	CASSRGDRAIQETQYF
TRBV29-1	NA	NA	TRBJ2-3	12	TGCAGCGTTGAGTCGGGGGGCAATACGCAGTATTTT	CSVESGGNTQYF
TRBV6-1	NA	NA	TRBJ2-3	13	TGTGCCAGCAGTGATCTGTTCACAGATACGCAGTATTTT	CASSDLFTDTQYF
TRBV7-2	few	NA	TRBJ2-6	15	TGTGCCAGCAGCAGTAGGGGGACGGGGGCCAACGTCCTGACTTTC	CASSSRGTGANVLTF
TRBV15	NA	TRBD2	TRBJ2-7	15	TGTGCCACCAGCAGGGGGACTAGCGGGGGGGCAAGGCAGTACTTC	CATSRGTSGGARQYF
TRBV20-1	medium-sized	NA	TRBJ2-3	14	TGCAGTGCTAGTGCCGGTATGGGCACAGATACGCAGTATTTT	CSASAGMGTDTQYF
TRBV11-2	NA	NA	TRBJ2-5	17	TGTGCCAGCAGCTCCTTCATTGGCTTTGGTATAGGAGAGACCCAGTACTTC	CASSSFIGFGIGETQYF
TRBV30	NA	NA	TRBJ1-1	11	TGTGCCTGGAGCGGACAGACTGAAGCTTTCTTT	CAWSGQTEAFF
TRBV5-6	NA	TRBD2	TRBJ2-5	15	TGTGCCAGCAGCTTGCTAGCGGGGGTCCAAGAGACCCAGTACTTC	CASSLLAGVQETQYF
TRBV20-1	medium-sized	TRBD1	TRBJ1-6	15	TGCAGTGCTAAGGGACAGGGTATAATTGATTCACCCCTCCACTTT	CSAKGQGIIDSPLHF
TRBV11-2	few	NA	TRBJ2-1	15	TGTGCCAGCAGCTTAGGGGCCCTCAATTACAATGAGCAGTTCTTC	CASSLGALNYNEQFF
TRBV19	medium-sized	NA	TRBJ2-6	18	TGTGCCAGTAGTATACGCGCTCGGGGGGCGACTGGGGCCAACGTCCTGACTTTC	CASSIRARGATGANVLTF
TRBV5-1	few	TRBD1	TRBJ1-1	15	TGCGCCAGCAGCCCTCGTCCCGGGACAGGGGCGGAAGCTTTCTTT	CASSPRPGTGAEAFF
TRBV3-1	few	NA	TRBJ2-7	15	TGTGCCAGCAGCCAAGGCTACTCATCGTCGGGCGAGCAGTACTTC	CASSQGYSSSGEQYF
TRBV27	medium-sized	NA	TRBJ1-2	16	TGTGCCAGCAGTTTACGAACCCCGACCGGGAGTCATGGCTACACCTTC	CASSLRTPTGSHGYTF
TRBV7-2	few	TRBD1	TRBJ2-7	15	TGTGCCAGCAGCCCGGACAGGGCAAGGATCTACGAGCAGTACTTC	CASSPDRARIYEQYF
TRBV25-1	few	NA	TRBJ2-3	16	TGTGCCAGCAGTGAAGGAGGGTTTACTAGCACAGATACGCAGTATTTT	CASSEGGFTSTDTQYF
TRBV29-1	few	TRBD1	TRBJ1-2	13	TGCAGCGTCCCCCCCACAGGGGAATATGGCTACACCTTC	CSVPPTGEYGYTF
TRBV7-9	NA	TRBD1	TRBJ1-3	18	TGTGCCAGCAGCTGGGGGGACAGGCTTACCGCCTCTGGAAACACCATATATTTT	CASSWGDRLTASGNTIYF
TRBV30	medium-sized	TRBD1	TRBJ1-2	15	TGTGCCTGGAGTGTCCAGACAGGGCGCCGCAATGGCTACACCTTC	CAWSVQTGRRNGYTF
TRBV2	NA	NA	TRBJ1-6	12	TGTGCCAGCAGTGAAAGTAATTCACCCCTCCACTTT	CASSESNSPLHF
TRBV6-1	few	NA	TRBJ2-3	14	TGTGCCAGCGGCCGGGACGGTTACACAGATACGCAGTATTTT	CASGRDGYTDTQYF
TRBV19	NA	TRBD2	TRBJ2-5	17	TGTGCCAGTAGTATACCTGGAGAGCGGGGGGGAAGAGAGACCCAGTACTTC	CASSIPGERGGRETQYF
TRBV7-3	medium-sized	NA	TRBJ2-2	16	TGTGCCAGCAGCTCATTCCCGGGAGCAAGGCACGGGGAGCTGTTTTTT	CASSSFPGARHGELFF
TRBV11-3	few	NA	TRBJ1-3	16	TGTGCCAGCAGCTTAGGGCCTCCTAACTCTGGAAACACCATATATTTT	CASSLGPPNSGNTIYF
TRBV6-1	few	TRBD1	TRBJ1-2	15	TGTGCCAGCAACGGACAGGGGAGGAAGAGCTATGGCTACACCTTC	CASNGQGRKSYGYTF
TRBV10-3	few	TRBD2	TRBJ2-1	16	TGTGCCATCAGTGGGCTAGCGGGGGGGATCTACAATGAGCAGTTCTTC	CAISGLAGGIYNEQFF
TRBV12-3/TRBV12-4	NA	NA	TRBJ2-1	15	TGTGCCAGCAGCCTTCCAGGGTTCCCCTACAATGAGCAGTTCTTC	CASSLPGFPYNEQFF
TRBV20-1	NA	TRBD1	TRBJ1-1	15	TGCAGTGCTAGAACTTTCAGGGGAGGGGGCATTGAAGCTTTCTTT	CSARTFRGGGIEAFF